These T cell receptor beta chains were read from a single sample in a study of regulatory T cells in long-lasting Graves disease. TCRdb reprocessed the multiplex PCR reads with MiXCR, giving one entry per CDR3 protein. The table includes about 370,000 distinct CDR3 sequences, roughly a sixth detected once. The input for sequencing was peripheral blood mononuclear cells (PBMCs), taken at new diagnosis, from a patient treated with antithyroid drugs. Receptors were obtained from a female donor with Graves disease. Both conserved end residues are part of each CDR3. The order of the fields is CDR3 protein, CDR3 DNA, CDR3 length, J gene, D gene, clone size, V gene. A D gene is named only where the DNA matches it firmly. Rows may omit the clone size; those that give it use once, few, many or a size class.

CASRMGQGRTDTQYF,TGTGCCAGCAGAATGGGACAGGGAAGGACAGATACGCAGTATTTT,15,TRBJ2-3,TRBD1,many,TRBV6-1
CASSQDMNSPLHF,TGCGCCAGCAGCCAAGATATGAATTCACCCCTCCACTTT,13,TRBJ1-6,-,-,TRBV4-1
CASSLAGTRLNNEQFF,TGTGCCAGCAGCTTAGCCGGGACTAGATTAAACAATGAGCAGTTCTTC,16,TRBJ2-1,TRBD2,many,TRBV7-2
CASSLVYVDTQYF,TGTGCCAGCAGCTTAGTATACGTGGATACGCAGTATTTT,13,TRBJ2-3,-,many,TRBV11-2
CASSRGLAGGTDTQYF,TGTGCCAGCAGCAGGGGGCTAGCGGGAGGAACAGATACGCAGTATTTT,16,TRBJ2-3,TRBD2,many,TRBV7-3
CASSQEGTHYGYTF,TGTGCCAGCAGCCAAGAAGGGACGCACTATGGCTACACCTTC,14,TRBJ1-2,-,many,TRBV3-1
CATSVDRTESYNEQFF,TGTGCCACCAGTGTCGACCGGACGGAGAGTTACAATGAGCAGTTCTTC,16,TRBJ2-1,-,few,TRBV24-1
CSVGDWYEQYF,TGCAGCGTCGGAGACTGGTACGAGCAGTACTTC,11,TRBJ2-7,-,few,TRBV29-1
CASSFGQQGSQPQHF,TGTGCCAGCAGTTTTGGTCAGCAGGGTAGTCAGCCCCAGCATTTT,15,TRBJ1-5,-,-,TRBV27
CASSPNRGQTYEQYF,TGTGCCAGCTCACCGAACAGGGGGCAAACCTACGAGCAGTACTTC,15,TRBJ2-7,TRBD1,few,TRBV18
CASSLGVALNYEQYF,TGTGCCAGCAGCTTAGGGGTAGCCCTCAACTACGAGCAGTACTTC,15,TRBJ2-7,-,many,TRBV7-2
CAWILPGQGIYEQYF,TGTGCCTGGATCCTTCCCGGACAGGGGATCTACGAGCAGTACTTC,15,TRBJ2-7,TRBD1,many,TRBV30
CASSESFSPGAGANVLTF,TGTGCCAGCAGTGAATCGTTCAGCCCGGGAGCTGGGGCCAACGTCCTGACTTTC,18,TRBJ2-6,-,-,TRBV25-1
CASSYEEAGEYNEQFF,TGTGCCAGCAGTTACGAAGAAGCGGGAGAATACAATGAGCAGTTCTTC,16,TRBJ2-1,TRBD2,many,TRBV6-2/TRBV6-3
CASSPAGLAEYKNIQYF,TGTGCCAGCAGCCCCGCGGGACTAGCGGAATACAAAAACATTCAGTACTTC,17,TRBJ2-4,TRBD2,many,TRBV7-9
CASSQVWRMNTEAFF,TGTGCCAGCAGCCAAGTTTGGCGGATGAACACTGAAGCTTTCTTT,15,TRBJ1-1,-,-,TRBV14